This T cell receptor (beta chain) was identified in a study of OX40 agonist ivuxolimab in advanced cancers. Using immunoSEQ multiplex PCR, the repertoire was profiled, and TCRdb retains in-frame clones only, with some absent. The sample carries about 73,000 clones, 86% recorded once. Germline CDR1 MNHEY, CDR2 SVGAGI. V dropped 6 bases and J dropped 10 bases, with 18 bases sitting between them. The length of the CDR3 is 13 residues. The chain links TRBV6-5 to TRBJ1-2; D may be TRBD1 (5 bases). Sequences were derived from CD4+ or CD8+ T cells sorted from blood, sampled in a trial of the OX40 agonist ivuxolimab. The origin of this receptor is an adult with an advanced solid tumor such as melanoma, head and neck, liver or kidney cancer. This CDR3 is CASRGLGVRDYTF. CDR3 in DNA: TGTGCCAGCAGGGGACTGGGGGTGAGGGACTACACCTTC.